A single sample is the source of the 13 T cell receptor beta chains below, sequenced in a study of CD8+ T cells in alopecia areata. It was cDNA, reverse transcribed from extracted RNA, that served as the sequencing template. TCRdb's table, derived via immunoSEQ multiplex PCR, lists solely in-frame clones and lacks some. The table lists about 140,000 clones, approximately 86% of them singletons, with around 14% in the top ten. Treatment noted: oral pan-JAK inhibitor, 5-10 mg twice daily. Sequenced here: CD8+ T cells sorted from blood, sampled at week 4, from a patient treated with tofacitinib. Receptors were obtained from a human donor with alopecia areata.

To note about this clone: A junction end diverges from the germline sequence, so it may reflect a read error. The rearrangement links TRBV7-9 to TRBJ2-3; 12 positions match TRBD2. In germline, CDR1 is SEHNR, CDR2 FQNEAQ (reference sequence). This CDR3 contains 16 residues. The CDR3 bases are TGTGTCAGCAGCTCCCGGACTAGCGGGACCACAGATACGCAGTATTTT. It yields the protein CVSSSRTSGTTDTQYF.

The CDR3 bases are TGCAGCGTTCGCACCGGCAACTACGAGCAGTACTTC. This sequence encodes CSVRTGNYEQYF. The V call is TRBV29-1, the J call TRBJ2-7; D unclear. The CDR3 consists of 12 residues. V was trimmed by 5 bases and J by 3 bases, leaving 11 bases between them. Germline CDR1 is SQVTM and CDR2 is ANQGSEA.

Regarding this clone: Other DNA variants within this sample encode the same CDR3. V is TRBV7-9 and J is TRBJ1-5; unclear D gene. There are 12 residues in the CDR3. Trimming took 1 base from V and 6 from J, leaving 4 bases between them. The germline V gene has CDR1 SEHNR and CDR2 FQNEAQ (reference sequence). CDR3 protein: CASSLEGQPQHF. Written as DNA, the CDR3 is TGTGCCAGCAGCTTAGAAGGTCAGCCCCAGCATTTT.

Points on this clone: Distinct nucleotide sequences in the sample also encode this CDR3. This chain connects TRBV7-9 to TRBJ2-7; D unresolved. The V end was cut by 5 bases, the J end by 1 base, with 3 bases between. The CDR3 runs to 11 residues. Germline V gene sequence: CDR1 SEHNR, CDR2 FQNEAQ (reference sequence). The DNA for the CDR3 is TGTGCCAGCAGCCATTCCTACGAGCAGTACTTC. Its protein is CASSHSYEQYF.

The chain employs TRBV11-2 and TRBJ2-5, with TRBD2 identical over 8 bases. The CDR3 covers 14 residues. The germline gives CDR1 SGHAT, CDR2 FQNNGV. Trimming at V came to 5 bases and at J to 5 bases, leaving 7 bases not matched to a gene. The CDR3 DNA reads as TGTGCCAGCAGCATAGCGGGATCGAAGGAGACCCAGTACTTC. Translated, it gives CASSIAGSKETQYF.

The chain joins TRBV10-3 to TRBJ2-5; D tentatively reads TRBD1 or TRBD2 (5 bases each). CDR1 ENHRY and CDR2 SYGVKD come from the germline V gene. The CDR3 sequence is 13 residues long. Trimming cost V 10 bases and J 2 bases, with 14 bases left between them. This chain's CDR3 is CATAGTYQETQYF. The CDR3 nucleotides read TGTGCCACCGCCGGGACGTATCAAGAGACCCAGTACTTC.

The chain uses TRBV4-1 and TRBJ2-1; 9 nucleotides match TRBD1. This CDR3 is 16 amino acids long. Unmatched junction bases numbered 4, after V lost 1 base and J lost 3 bases. From germline, CDR1 is MGHRA and CDR2 YSYEKL. The CDR3: CASSQGTGDLYNEQFF. The CDR3 coding sequence is TGCGCCAGCAGCCAAGGGACAGGGGACCTCTACAATGAGCAGTTCTTC.

There are a few counts of this clone. The chain uses TRBV29-1 and TRBJ2-1; no clear D. In germline, CDR1 is SQVTM, CDR2 ANQGSEA. The germline V and J ends were trimmed by 7 bases and 4 bases, with 14 bases remaining between them. This CDR3 has 13 amino acids. The DNA of the CDR3 is TGCAGCGGAGAGGTAGCAGCATACAATGAGCAGTTCTTC. Residues: CSGEVAAYNEQFF.

The CDR3: CASIMREGGLEQFF. In nucleotides, the CDR3 is TGTGCTAGTATAATGAGGGAGGGCGGACTTGAGCAGTTCTTC. The chain couples TRBV12-5 to TRBJ2-1; 7 positions agree with TRBD2. The CDR3 has 14 residues. V was clipped by 8 bases and J by 9 bases; unmatched bases: 13. Germline assignment: CDR1 LGHNT and CDR2 FRNRAP.

The V call is TRBV27, the J call TRBJ1-2; no firm D call. Trimming took 2 bases from V and 5 from J, leaving 9 bases between them. The CDR3 runs 13 residues. The V gene's germline CDR1 is MNHEY and CDR2 SMNVEV (reference sequence). The DNA of the CDR3 is TGTGCCAGCAGTTTAAGCAGATCTTATGGCTACACCTTC. Its translation is CASSLSRSYGYTF.

The rearrangement uses TRBV27 and TRBJ2-3; 10 nucleotides match TRBD1. The CDR3 covers 15 residues. The germline CDR1 and CDR2 sequences are MNHEY and SMNVEV (reference sequence). J lost 5 bases, V lost 5 bases, and 7 bases had no gene match. The CDR3 sequence is CASSSRTGGRDTQYF. CDR3 bases: TGTGCCAGCAGTAGCCGGACAGGGGGGAGAGATACGCAGTATTTT.

The V gene is TRBV5-4, the J gene TRBJ2-4; maybe TRBD1 (6 bases). The CDR3 spans 16 residues. V shed 0 bases and J shed 4 bases, with 14 bases lying between them. Germline CDR1 is SGHNT and CDR2 is YYREEE (reference sequence). The CDR3 is CASSLGDRLSKNIQYF. The CDR3 coding sequence is TGTGCCAGCAGCTTGGGTGACAGGCTCTCGAAAAACATTCAGTACTTC.

V and J are TRBV4-1 and TRBJ1-5, with D hard to call. V lost 0 bases and J 4 bases, leaving 7 bases between the germline ends. Looked up from germline, CDR1 is MGHRA and CDR2 is YSYEKL. The CDR3 extends over 14 amino acids. In DNA form, the CDR3 reads TGCGCCAGCAGCCAAGAGAGCGCAAATCAGCCCCAGCATTTT. Translation: CASSQESANQPQHF.